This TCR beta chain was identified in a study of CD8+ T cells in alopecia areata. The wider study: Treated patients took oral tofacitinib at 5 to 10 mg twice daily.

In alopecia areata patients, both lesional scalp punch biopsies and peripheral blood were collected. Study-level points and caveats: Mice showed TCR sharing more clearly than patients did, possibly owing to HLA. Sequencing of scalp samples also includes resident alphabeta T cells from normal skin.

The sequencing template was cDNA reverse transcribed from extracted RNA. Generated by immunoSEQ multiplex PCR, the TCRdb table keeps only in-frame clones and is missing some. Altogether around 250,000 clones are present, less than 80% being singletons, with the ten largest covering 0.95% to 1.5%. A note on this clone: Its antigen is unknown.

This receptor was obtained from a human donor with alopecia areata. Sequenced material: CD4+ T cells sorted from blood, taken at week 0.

This CDR3 is CASSPNALGTDTQYF. The CDR3 bases are TGTGCCAGCTCACCAAACGCGCTGGGCACAGATACGCAGTATTTT. This chain joins TRBV18 and TRBJ2-3, with unresolved D. This CDR3 spans 15 amino acids. Germline assignment: CDR1 KGHSH and CDR2 LQKENI. V was clipped by 2 bases and J by 1 base, with 10 bases between them.